The 22 T cell receptor beta chains below come from one sample, sequenced in a study of T cell responses to AZD1222 COVID-19 vaccine. Sequenced by immunoSEQ multiplex PCR; TCRdb stores in-frame clones only, minus some. The table has tens of thousands of clones, over 80% seen once; the top ten hold roughly 2.5%. The material was peripheral blood, obtained 28 days after the second AZD1222 dose. The receptors were sampled from an adult who received the AZD1222 COVID-19 vaccine.

This chain connects TRBV19 to TRBJ1-5; the match to TRBD1 covers 8 bases. CDR3 size: 14 residues. Losses at the gene ends were 5 bases for V and 4 bases for J; bases not matched to a gene: 4. CDR1 and CDR2 from the germline V gene are LNHDA and SQIVND (reference sequence). The DNA for the CDR3 is TGTGCCAGTAGTCCTAGACAGGGGAATCAGCCCCAGCATTTT. Translation gives CASSPRQGNQPQHF.

This chain joins TRBV3-1 (or the pseudogene TRBV3-2) and TRBJ2-6; 14 nucleotides align to TRBD2. Germline assignment: CDR1 LGHDT and CDR2 YNNKEL (reference sequence). Germline trimming cut 4 bases from V and 3 bases from J; bases unmatched to any gene: 11. CDR3 size: 20 residues. CDR3 protein: CASSLSGTSGSPGGANVLTF. The CDR3 bases are TGTGCCAGCAGCCTATCCGGGACTAGCGGGAGCCCAGGTGGGGCCAACGTCCTGACTTTC.

The V and J genes are TRBV28 and TRBJ2-7, with 10 bases that match TRBD2. V trimming: 6 bases; J trimming: 4 bases; junction bases outside the gene matches: 9. The germline V gene has CDR1 MDHEN and CDR2 SYDVKM. This CDR3 is 15 amino acids long. This chain's CDR3 is CASRRTSGYTYEQYF. DNA for the CDR3: TGTGCCAGCAGGCGGACTAGCGGATATACTTACGAGCAGTACTTC.

The chain combines TRBV4-2 with TRBJ2-7, with 12 nucleotides matching TRBD2. Germline CDR1 is LGHNA and CDR2 is YNFKEQ. The CDR3 covers 20 residues. V lost 0 bases, J lost 0 bases, and 12 bases stayed unmatched. CDR3 DNA: TGTGCCAGCAGCCAAGAGTTTAGGACTAGCGGGATGACTAGCTCCTACGAGCAGTACTTC. Translated, it gives CASSQEFRTSGMTSSYEQYF.

This clone has a handful of counts. Here the CDR3 reads CASSSKGTEAFF. The CDR3 DNA reads TGTGCCAGCAGCTCGAAGGGCACTGAAGCTTTCTTT. The rearrangement links TRBV7-6 to TRBJ1-1; D is unresolved. The V and J ends lost 4 bases and 4 bases respectively, with 7 bases between them. The CDR3 totals 12 residues. Germline CDR1 reads SGHVS; CDR2 reads FNYEAQ.

This clone was counted once. The genes are TRBV18 and TRBJ2-3; tentatively, D is TRBD1 or TRBD2 (5 bases each). Trimming took 2 bases from V and 6 from J, leaving 9 bases between them. In germline, CDR1 is KGHSH, CDR2 LQKENI. The CDR3 consists of 13 residues. The CDR3 nucleotides are TGTGCCAGCTCACCAGCCAGGGAGGATACGCAGTATTTT. This translates into CASSPAREDTQYF.

This chain connects TRBV7-2 to TRBJ2-3; 11 bases match TRBD2. CDR1 and CDR2 (germline): SGHTA, FQGNSA. With V trimmed by 5 bases and J by 4 bases, 8 bases remained unmatched. The length of the CDR3 is 16 residues. The DNA of the CDR3 is TGTGCCAGCAGCCCAGTAGCGGGAGGGCCCCCAGATACGCAGTATTTT. Amino acid sequence: CASSPVAGGPPDTQYF.

The V call is TRBV3-1 (or the pseudogene TRBV3-2), the J call TRBJ2-1, with a possible D match to TRBD2 (5 bases). V gave up 4 bases and J gave up 0 bases, with 16 bases separating them. Germline V gives CDR1 LGHDT, CDR2 YNNKEL (reference sequence). This CDR3 has 17 amino acids. In DNA, the CDR3 is TGTGCCAGCAGCCCGAGGGTGCGGTTCAGCTCCTACAATGAGCAGTTCTTC. It codes for CASSPRVRFSSYNEQFF.

The chain combines TRBV7-8 with TRBJ1-1; 7 bases align to TRBD1. CDR3 length: 15 amino acids. Per germline, CDR1 SGHVS and CDR2 FQNEAQ. Trimming took 5 bases from V and 2 from J; bases not matched to a gene: 8. The CDR3 coding sequence is TGTGCCAGCAGCCCCCGGGACAGAACTAACACTGAAGCTTTCTTT. It translates to CASSPRDRTNTEAFF.

This clone was observed a few times. The chain employs TRBV7-9 and TRBJ1-5, with TRBD1 identical over 8 bases. J lost 7 bases, V lost 4 bases, and 15 bases had no gene match. Germline values: CDR1 SEHNR, CDR2 FQNEAQ (reference sequence). The CDR3 is made up of 17 amino acids. CDR3 sequence: CASSSSGGQGHRQPQHF. The CDR3 coding sequence is TGTGCCAGCAGCTCCTCAGGGGGCCAGGGCCACAGGCAGCCCCAGCATTTT. Together with reference TRBV7-9 and TRBJ1-5, the CDR3 gives the full variable domain: DTGVSQNPRHKITKRGQNVTFRCDPISEHNRLYWYRQTLGQGPEFLTYFQNEAQLEKSRLLSDRFSAERPKGSFSTLEIQRTEQGDSAMYLCASSSSGGQGHRQPQHFGDGTRLSIL.

J is TRBJ2-7 and V is TRBV28, with TRBD2 identical over 8 bases. Germline V gene sequence: CDR1 MDHEN, CDR2 SYDVKM. J was trimmed by 5 bases and V by 5 bases; bases with no gene match: 11. This CDR3 has 15 residues. CDR3 region: CASSPPGGRPHEQYF. For the CDR3, the DNA is TGTGCCAGCAGTCCCCCGGGCGGGAGGCCCCACGAGCAGTACTTC.

This chain connects TRBV5-1 to TRBJ1-5, with TRBD1 identical over 8 bases. The CDR3 has 15 residues. The J segment lost 4 bases and the V segment lost 4 bases, leaving 7 bases of the junction unmatched. Germline V gives CDR1 SGHRS, CDR2 YFSETQ. The DNA for the CDR3 is TGCGCCAGCAGCCGCGGACAGGGCCTAAATCAGCCCCAGCATTTT. Amino acids: CASSRGQGLNQPQHF.

This rearrangement joins TRBV11-3 to TRBJ2-1, with TRBD2 matching over 7 bases. V trimming: 5 bases; J trimming: 8 bases; junction bases outside the gene matches: 9. CDR1 is SGHNT and CDR2 is YENEEA in the germline V gene. The CDR3 is made up of 14 amino acids. The CDR3 DNA sequence: TGTGCCAGCAGCCAAGGCGGGGGTTGGGATGAGCAGTTCTTC. Translating gives CASSQGGGWDEQFF.

CDR3 nucleotides: TGCGCCAGCTCAGATGGGACTAGCGGTCACAATGAGCAGTTCTTC. Its protein is CASSDGTSGHNEQFF. The chain uses TRBV5-1 and TRBJ2-1; 11 nucleotides line up with TRBD2. The V and J ends lost 7 bases and 5 bases, in that order; junction bases with no gene match: 8. Per the germline V gene, CDR1 is SGHRS and CDR2 is YFSETQ. The CDR3 consists of 15 residues.

The V gene is TRBV4-1, the J gene TRBJ2-7; D may be TRBD2 (5 bases). The germline V and J ends were trimmed by 1 base and 12 bases, with 22 bases remaining between them. In germline, CDR1 is MGHRA, CDR2 YSYEKL. This CDR3 is 15 amino acids long. CDR3 in amino acids: CASSQAGSATVVMYF. DNA of the CDR3: TGCGCCAGCAGCCAAGCGGGTAGCGCAACGGTGGTAATGTACTTC.

The rearrangement joins TRBV14 to TRBJ2-3, with 9 nucleotides matching TRBD1. The germline V gene has CDR1 SGHDN and CDR2 FVKESK. The V gene end was trimmed by 1 base and the J gene end by 10 bases; junction bases not matched to a gene: 18. This CDR3 has 18 residues. CDR3 region: CASSQAAPDRGLALPQYF. The CDR3, as DNA: TGTGCCAGCAGCCAAGCTGCCCCAGACAGGGGGTTAGCTCTTCCGCAGTATTTT.

The rearrangement uses TRBV6-2 or TRBV6-3 and TRBJ1-5; a weak D match, TRBD1 (5 bases). This CDR3 has 15 amino acids. Germline assignment: CDR1 MNHEY and CDR2 SVGEGT. V was clipped by 4 bases and J by 6 bases, with 16 bases between them. The CDR3 DNA sequence: TGTGCCAGCAGTTCGTTCGCAGGGTCCGGTCAGCCCCAGCATTTT. Translating gives CASSSFAGSGQPQHF.

The rearrangement uses TRBV19 and TRBJ1-5; 7 bases agree with TRBD1. V lost 4 bases and J lost 0; bases outside the gene matches: 3. Germline CDR1 LNHDA, CDR2 SQIVND (reference sequence). The length of the CDR3 is 15 residues. The DNA of the CDR3 is TGTGCCAGTAGTAAAACAGGGGATAGCAATCAGCCCCAGCATTTT. It yields the protein CASSKTGDSNQPQHF.

The chain is built from TRBV16 and TRBJ1-5; no definite D call. Germline CDR1 and CDR2: KGHSY and FQNENV. Trimming left V 0 bases short and J 6 bases short, with 12 bases between. The CDR3 is 15 amino acids. CDR3 DNA: TGTGCCAGCAGCCAATCGTTCAGTACCGGTCAGCCCCAGCATTTT. Translated, it gives CASSQSFSTGQPQHF.

The V call is TRBV5-8, the J call TRBJ2-7, with D possibly being TRBD1 (5 bases). Looked up from germline, CDR1 is SGHTS and CDR2 is YDEGEE. The ends were cut back, 0 bases at V and 9 bases at J, with 16 bases in the middle. This CDR3 region has 14 residues. The CDR3 DNA follows: TGTGCCAGCAGCTTGGGGTCTTCGTGGGGCGGGCAGTACTTC. This gives the protein CASSLGSSWGGQYF. Based on the CDR3 plus reference TRBV5-8 and TRBJ2-7, the full variable domain is EAGVTQSPTHLIKTRGQQATLRCSPISGHTSVYWYQQALGLGLQFLLWYDEGEERNRGNFPPRFSGRQFPNYSSELNVNALELEDSALYLCASSLGSSWGGQYFGPGTRLTVT.

The chain is built from TRBV2 and TRBJ1-2; unclear D gene. There are 13 residues in the CDR3. The V end lost 3 bases, the J end lost 4 bases, and 9 bases lay between the germline ends. In germline, CDR1 is SNHLY, CDR2 FYNNEI. CDR3 coding DNA: TGTGCCAGCAGTGATACACTTATCTATGGCTACACCTTC. Its protein is CASSDTLIYGYTF.

This chain joins TRBV30 and TRBJ1-5; perhaps TRBD1 as D (6 bases). The CDR3 loop spans 14 amino acids. V was shortened by 4 bases and J by 5 bases, with 15 bases between the two germline ends. CDR1 and CDR2 from the germline V gene are GTSNPN and SVGIG (reference sequence). The CDR3 DNA is TGTGCCTGGAATCTGAAAGGGGGTCATCAGCCCCAGCATTTT. Amino acids: CAWNLKGGHQPQHF.